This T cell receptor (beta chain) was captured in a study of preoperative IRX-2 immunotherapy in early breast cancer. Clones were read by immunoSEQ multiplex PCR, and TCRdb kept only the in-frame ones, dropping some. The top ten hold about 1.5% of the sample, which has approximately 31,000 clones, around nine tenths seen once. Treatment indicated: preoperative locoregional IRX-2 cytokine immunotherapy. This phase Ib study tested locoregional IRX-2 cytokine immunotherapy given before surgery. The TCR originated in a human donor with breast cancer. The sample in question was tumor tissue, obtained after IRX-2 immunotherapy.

CDR3 sequence reads: CASSQNVGQGRRETQYF. CDR3 sequence (DNA): TGCGCCAGCAGCCAGAACGTGGGACAGGGGAGGCGAGAGACCCAGTACTTC. The chain has TRBV1 and TRBJ2-5; the table gives TRBD1 as D, unverified against the DNA. TRBV1 constitutes a pseudogene. The CDR3 loop spans 17 amino acids.